The 4 T cell receptor beta chains presented below share a single source sample, sequenced in a study of blood T cell repertoires in COVID-19. Clones were read by immunoSEQ multiplex PCR, and TCRdb kept only the in-frame ones, dropping some. Of around 270,000 clones listed, around nine tenths are singletons. The sequenced sample consisted of peripheral blood. The receptors were gathered from a woman between 55 and 75 years old with COVID-19, enrolled during active disease.

This chain joins TRBV30 and TRBJ1-5; D is possibly TRBD1 (5 bases). V lost 3 bases and J lost 4, with 10 bases in between. The CDR3 consists of 13 residues. Germline lookup yields CDR1 GTSNPN and CDR2 SVGIG (reference sequence). CDR3 amino acids: CAWRSTENQPQHF. CDR3 bases: TGTGCCTGGAGATCGACAGAAAATCAGCCCCAGCATTTT.

This clone was detected only once. V is TRBV7-2 and J is TRBJ1-6, with D uncertain. Per germline, CDR1 SGHTA and CDR2 FQGNSA. CDR3 size: 15 residues. V gave up 0 bases and J gave up 2 bases, with 5 bases separating them. CDR3 loop: CASSLAGAYNSPLHF. The CDR3 region has the DNA TGTGCCAGCAGCTTAGCCGGGGCCTATAATTCACCCCTCCACTTT.

V and J are TRBV7-9 and TRBJ2-1; possibly TRBD2 for D (5 bases). CDR3 size: 13 residues. Trimming left V 1 base short and J 4 bases short, with 5 bases between. Germline lookup yields CDR1 SEHNR and CDR2 FQNEAQ (reference sequence). CDR3 in amino acids: CASSLGTYNEQFF. As DNA, the CDR3 is TGTGCCAGCAGCTTAGGGACTTACAATGAGCAGTTCTTC.

The sample holds one count of this clone. This sequence joins TRBV10-3 and TRBJ2-3, with 13 bases fitting TRBD2. J was trimmed by 3 bases and V by 0 bases; bases with no gene match: 6. This CDR3 is built from 18 residues. Per germline, CDR1 ENHRY and CDR2 SYGVKD. The CDR3 reads CAISESTSGRFKTDTQYF. The CDR3 nucleotides are TGTGCCATCAGTGAGTCGACTAGCGGGAGGTTTAAAACAGATACGCAGTATTTT.